Following are 11 T cell receptor beta chains from one sample sequenced in a study of T cells in Graves' hyperthyroidism and ophthalmopathy. RNA transcripts served as the template for amplifying TCR beta CDR3 regions. The HTBI set primed first-round TCR CDR3 RT-PCR. Using its own MiXCR run on the multiplex PCR reads, TCRdb lists one record per CDR3 protein. The data contain fewer than 550,000 distinct CDR3 sequences, around 22% of them seen just once; the ten biggest clones take up 10% to 12%. The sequenced sample was blood. Every receptor here comes from a woman in her twenties or thirties with Graves' ophthalmopathy.

There are many counts of this clonotype. This chain links TRBV7-2 with TRBJ1-2; D ambiguous. V was cut by 5 bases and J by 4 bases, with 20 bases left in between. The CDR3 runs to 16 residues. The germline gives CDR1 SGHTA, CDR2 FQGNSA. This chain's CDR3 is CASSPRRNPDSYGYTF. CDR3 nucleotides: TGTGCCAGCAGCCCCCGCCGGAATCCTGATTCCTATGGCTACACCTTC.

This clonotype came up many times. This rearrangement joins TRBV24-1 to TRBJ1-2; D uncertain. CDR1 is KGHDR, CDR2 SFDVKD, per germline. This CDR3 region has 11 residues. Trimming shortened V by 3 bases and J by 6 bases, and 4 bases separated the two germline ends. CDR3 protein: CATSDPNGYTF. As DNA, the CDR3 is TGTGCCACCAGTGATCCAAATGGCTACACCTTC.

With regard to this clonotype: A single base separates this from a much larger clone, so it may be a read error. The chain joins TRBV2 to TRBJ2-2; the D gene is possibly TRBD1 (6 bases). The CDR3 loop spans 15 amino acids. Germline V gene sequence: CDR1 SNHLY, CDR2 FYNNEI. The CDR3 loop reads CASRLQGPNTGELCF. CDR3 coding DNA: TGTGCCAGCAGGCTACAGGGCCCGAACACCGGGGAGCTGTGTTTT.

This clonotype was counted many times. This chain joins TRBV6-1 and TRBJ1-1; TRBD1 aligns across 12 bases. The CDR3 has 14 residues. Unmatched junction bases numbered 10, after V lost 7 bases and J lost 10 bases. Germline CDR1 and CDR2: MNHNS and SASEGT. CDR3 coding DNA: TGTGCCAGCATCCCCCGTGGGACAGGGGGCTTAGCTTTCTTT. Its protein product is CASIPRGTGGLAFF.

To note about this clonotype: The junction departs from the called germline gene at one end, perhaps through a read error. The rearrangement uses TRBV12-3 or TRBV12-4 and TRBJ1-3; D is unresolved. CDR3 size: 15 residues. Here the CDR3 reads CASSSPRIVGNTIYF. The CDR3, as DNA: TGTGCCAGCAGTTCGCCTCGGATAGTTGGAAACACTATATATTTT.

This chain connects TRBV18 to TRBJ1-1, with 11 bases lining up with TRBD1. V trimming: 4 bases; J trimming: 0 bases; junction bases outside the gene matches: 4. This CDR3 spans 16 amino acids. Germline V lookup: CDR1 KGHSH, CDR2 LQKENI. CDR3 amino acids: CASSRGTGGLNTEAFF. The CDR3 coding sequence is TGTGCCAGCTCACGGGGGACAGGGGGGTTGAACACTGAAGCTTTCTTT.

This clonotype was found many times. The V call is TRBV6-2 or TRBV6-3, the J call TRBJ1-3, with D hard to call. Per the germline V gene, CDR1 is MNHEY and CDR2 is SVGEGT. The CDR3 sequence is 13 residues long. V was clipped by 5 bases and J by 2 bases, with 7 bases between them. The CDR3 loop reads CASSKTTGNTIYF. In nucleotides, the CDR3 is TGTGCCAGCAGTAAGACGACTGGAAACACCATATATTTT.

This clonotype was recorded at least ten times. This chain joins TRBV6-5 and TRBJ2-7; 7 nucleotides align to TRBD1. CDR1 is MNHEY and CDR2 is SVGAGI in the germline V gene. The CDR3 contains 16 residues. Germline trimming cut 6 bases from V and 0 bases from J; bases unmatched to any gene: 11. DNA for the CDR3: TGTGCCAGCAGACCATACTCCGGGACAGTCTCCTACGAGCAGTACTTC. Protein: CASRPYSGTVSYEQYF.

The J gene is TRBJ1-6, the V gene TRBV20-1, with a weak D call TRBD1 (5 bases). Germline CDR1 reads DFQATT; CDR2 reads SNEGSKA (reference sequence). The CDR3 contains 13 residues. With 6 bases removed from V and 9 bases from J, the gap between germline ends came to 15 bases. The CDR3, as DNA: TGCAGTGCGGGTGACAGTGAAGCTTCACCCCTCCACTTT. This translates into CSAGDSEASPLHF.

This clonotype has at least ten counts. J is TRBJ2-5 and V is TRBV6-1; 15 nucleotides agree with TRBD2. Trimming at V came to 1 base and at J to 5 bases, leaving 8 bases not matched to a gene. CDR1 MNHNS and CDR2 SASEGT come from the germline V gene. The CDR3 contains 18 residues. For the CDR3, the DNA is TGTGCCAGCAGTGAAGGGACTAGCGGGGGGGCCGTCGGGGAGACCCAGTACTTC. Amino acid sequence: CASSEGTSGGAVGETQYF.

The chain carries TRBV7-2 and TRBJ2-7; the match to TRBD2 covers 11 bases. The CDR3 spans 15 residues. Losses at the gene ends were 5 bases for V and 3 bases for J; bases not matched to a gene: 6. In germline, CDR1 is SGHTA, CDR2 FQGNSA. CDR3 loop: CASSAGLAGLYEQYF. Here the CDR3 DNA reads TGTGCCAGCAGCGCCGGACTAGCGGGTCTCTACGAGCAGTACTTC. Complete variable domain (other parts from reference TRBV7-2 and TRBJ2-7): GAGVSQSPSNKVTEKGKDVELRCDPISGHTALYWYRQSLGQGLEFLIYFQGNSAPDKSGLPSDRFSAERTGGSVSTLTIQRTQQEDSAVYLCASSAGLAGLYEQYFGPGTRLTVT.